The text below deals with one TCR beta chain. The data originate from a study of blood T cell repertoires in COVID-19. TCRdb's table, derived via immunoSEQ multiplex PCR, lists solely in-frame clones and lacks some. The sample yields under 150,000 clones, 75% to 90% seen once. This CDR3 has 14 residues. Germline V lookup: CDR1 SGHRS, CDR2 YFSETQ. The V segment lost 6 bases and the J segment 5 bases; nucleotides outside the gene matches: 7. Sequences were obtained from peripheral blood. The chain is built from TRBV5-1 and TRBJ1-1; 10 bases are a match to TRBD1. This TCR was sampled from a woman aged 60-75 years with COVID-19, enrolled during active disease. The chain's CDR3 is CASNPGDRGTEAFF. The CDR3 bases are TGCGCCAGCAACCCCGGGGACAGGGGAACTGAAGCTTTCTTT.